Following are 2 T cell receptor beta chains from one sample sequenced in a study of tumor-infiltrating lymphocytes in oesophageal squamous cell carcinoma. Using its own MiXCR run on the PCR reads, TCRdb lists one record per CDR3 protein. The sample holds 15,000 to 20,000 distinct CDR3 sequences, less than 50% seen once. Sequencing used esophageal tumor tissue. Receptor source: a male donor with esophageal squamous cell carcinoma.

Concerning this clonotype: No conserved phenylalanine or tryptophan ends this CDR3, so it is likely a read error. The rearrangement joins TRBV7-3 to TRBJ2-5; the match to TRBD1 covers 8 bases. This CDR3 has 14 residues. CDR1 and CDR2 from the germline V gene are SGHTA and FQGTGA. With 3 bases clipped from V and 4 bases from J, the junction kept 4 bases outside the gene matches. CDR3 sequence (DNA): TGTGCCAGCAGCTTCAGGGGGCAGGGAGAGACCCAGTACTCC. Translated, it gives CASSFRGQGETQYS.

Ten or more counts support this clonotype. The CDR3 loop is CASINRGLLYNEQFF. For the CDR3, the DNA is TGTGCCAGCATCAACAGGGGGCTCCTATACAATGAGCAGTTCTTC. V is TRBV27 and J is TRBJ2-1, with 9 bases fitting TRBD1. V was clipped by 7 bases and J by 4 bases; unmatched bases: 8. The CDR3 is 15 amino acids. The V gene's germline CDR1 is MNHEY and CDR2 SMNVEV (reference sequence).